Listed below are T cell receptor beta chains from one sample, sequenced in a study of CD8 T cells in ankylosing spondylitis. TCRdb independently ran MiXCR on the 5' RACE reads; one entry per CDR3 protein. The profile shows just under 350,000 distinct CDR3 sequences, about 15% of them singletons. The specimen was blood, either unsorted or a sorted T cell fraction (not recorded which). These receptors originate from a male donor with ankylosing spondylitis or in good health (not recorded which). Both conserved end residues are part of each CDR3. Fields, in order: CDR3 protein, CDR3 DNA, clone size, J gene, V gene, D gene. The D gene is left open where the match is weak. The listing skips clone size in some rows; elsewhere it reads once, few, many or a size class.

CDR3aa: CAIGGTSGSYEQYF
CDR3nt: TGTGCCATCGGGGGGACTAGCGGGAGCTACGAGCAGTACTTC
abundance: NA
j_gene: TRBJ2-7
v_gene: TRBV10-3
d_gene: TRBD2

CDR3aa: CASSGQKQYF
CDR3nt: TGTGCCAGCAGTGGACAAAAGCAGTACTTC
abundance: NA
j_gene: TRBJ2-7
v_gene: TRBV6-1
d_gene: NA

CDR3aa: CAISEAAYNSPLHF
CDR3nt: TGTGCCATCAGTGAGGCGGCCTATAATTCACCCCTCCACTTT
abundance: few
j_gene: TRBJ1-6
v_gene: TRBV10-3
d_gene: NA

CDR3aa: CASSPGRGQGETQYF
CDR3nt: TGCGCCAGCAGCCCCGGGAGGGGGCAGGGGGAGACCCAGTACTTC
abundance: few
j_gene: TRBJ2-5
v_gene: TRBV5-1
d_gene: NA

CDR3aa: CASSLLTSGVSLYNEQFF
CDR3nt: TGTGCCAGCAGCTTATTGACTAGCGGGGTGTCCTTATACAATGAGCAGTTCTTC
abundance: many
j_gene: TRBJ2-1
v_gene: TRBV11-2
d_gene: TRBD2

CDR3aa: CASSLVTVGGEAFF
CDR3nt: TGTGCCAGCAGTTTAGTCACGGTCGGGGGTGAAGCTTTCTTT
abundance: few
j_gene: TRBJ1-1
v_gene: TRBV12-3/TRBV12-4
d_gene: NA

CDR3aa: CASSRAGRAPYNEQFF
CDR3nt: TGTGCCAGCAGCCGAGCGGGACGGGCCCCGTACAATGAGCAGTTCTTC
abundance: few
j_gene: TRBJ2-1
v_gene: TRBV3-1
d_gene: TRBD2

CDR3aa: CASSLKRGAAQETQYF
CDR3nt: TGTGCCAGCAGTTTAAAGCGGGGGGCCGCACAAGAGACCCAGTACTTC
abundance: few
j_gene: TRBJ2-5
v_gene: TRBV12-3/TRBV12-4
d_gene: TRBD2

CDR3aa: CASSPPGQEGIFNYGYTF
CDR3nt: TGCGCCAGCAGCCCCCCTGGACAGGAAGGGATTTTTAACTATGGCTACACCTTC
abundance: few
j_gene: TRBJ1-2
v_gene: TRBV5-1
d_gene: TRBD1

CDR3aa: CSVVTDPNEKLFF
CDR3nt: TGCAGCGTTGTGACAGATCCTAATGAAAAACTGTTTTTT
abundance: NA
j_gene: TRBJ1-4
v_gene: TRBV29-1
d_gene: NA

CDR3aa: CASSPQLSGANVLTF
CDR3nt: TGTGCCAGCAGTCCACAGCTCTCTGGGGCCAACGTCCTGACTTTC
abundance: many
j_gene: TRBJ2-6
v_gene: TRBV12-3/TRBV12-4
d_gene: NA

CDR3aa: CASSLNGGYNEQFF
CDR3nt: TGTGCCAGCAGTTTAAACGGAGGGTACAATGAGCAGTTCTTC
abundance: few
j_gene: TRBJ2-1
v_gene: TRBV12-3/TRBV12-4
d_gene: NA

CDR3aa: CSARDSWVSTLHF
CDR3nt: TGCAGTGCTAGAGACTCCTGGGTCTCGACCCTCCACTTT
abundance: NA
j_gene: TRBJ1-6
v_gene: TRBV20-1
d_gene: NA

CDR3aa: CSVRTGGDTEAFF
CDR3nt: TGCAGCGTCAGGACAGGGGGGGACACTGAAGCTTTCTTT
abundance: many
j_gene: TRBJ1-1
v_gene: TRBV29-1
d_gene: TRBD1

CDR3aa: CASSEGGSRNEQFF
CDR3nt: TGTGCCAGCAGTGAAGGAGGTAGCCGTAATGAGCAGTTCTTC
abundance: NA
j_gene: TRBJ2-1
v_gene: TRBV6-1
d_gene: NA

CDR3aa: CASLKHGLSYEQYF
CDR3nt: TGTGCCAGCTTAAAACACGGCCTGTCCTACGAGCAGTACTTC
abundance: NA
j_gene: TRBJ2-7
v_gene: TRBV5-6
d_gene: NA

CDR3aa: CASSLQPGEETQYF
CDR3nt: TGCGCCAGCAGCCTCCAACCCGGGGAGGAGACCCAGTACTTC
abundance: NA
j_gene: TRBJ2-5
v_gene: TRBV4-1
d_gene: NA

CDR3aa: CASSLDPGGTDTQYF
CDR3nt: TGCGCCAGCAGCTTGGATCCAGGGGGCACAGATACGCAGTATTTT
abundance: few
j_gene: TRBJ2-3
v_gene: TRBV5-1
d_gene: NA

CDR3aa: CASSEGSTGSQPQHF
CDR3nt: TGTGCCAGCAGTGAAGGTAGCACAGGGAGTCAGCCCCAGCATTTT
abundance: many
j_gene: TRBJ1-5
v_gene: TRBV6-1
d_gene: NA

CDR3aa: CASTFNAYYGYTF
CDR3nt: TGTGCCAGCACCTTTAATGCCTACTATGGCTACACCTTC
abundance: NA
j_gene: TRBJ1-2
v_gene: TRBV12-3/TRBV12-4
d_gene: NA

CDR3aa: CSASPWGVTNEKLFF
CDR3nt: TGCAGTGCTAGCCCCTGGGGGGTTACTAATGAAAAACTGTTTTTT
abundance: few
j_gene: TRBJ1-4
v_gene: TRBV20-1
d_gene: NA

CDR3aa: CASSLLADTNSPLHF
CDR3nt: TGTGCCAGCAGCTTATTAGCAGATACAAATTCACCCCTCCACTTT
abundance: NA
j_gene: TRBJ1-6
v_gene: TRBV7-9
d_gene: NA

CDR3aa: CASNRGGSYNEQFF
CDR3nt: TGTGCCAGTAACCGGGGGGGATCCTACAATGAGCAGTTCTTC
abundance: NA
j_gene: TRBJ2-1
v_gene: TRBV19
d_gene: TRBD2

CDR3aa: CASSYTLSTDTQYF
CDR3nt: TGTGCCAGCAGCTACACCCTTAGCACAGATACGCAGTATTTT
abundance: few
j_gene: TRBJ2-3
v_gene: TRBV7-9
d_gene: NA

CDR3aa: CASSVGPGSDFYEQYF
CDR3nt: TGTGCCAGCAGCGTAGGCCCCGGGTCAGATTTCTACGAGCAGTACTTC
abundance: few
j_gene: TRBJ2-7
v_gene: TRBV5-4
d_gene: NA